The subject of this entry is one T cell receptor (beta chain). This sample was taken from a study of shared clonotypes between healthy human individuals. CD45RO-negative cells were positively selected for CCR7, leaving out terminally differentiated effector memory CD45RA+ cells. The CDR3 is 14 residues long. Trimming took 1 base from V and 7 from J, leaving 13 bases between them. Per the germline V gene, CDR1 is MNHEY and CDR2 is SMNVEV (reference sequence). Using immunoSEQ multiplex PCR, the repertoire was profiled, and TCRdb retains in-frame clones only, with some absent. The data hold over 2 million clones, with about 95% observed a single time.

The sequence derives from a man aged 18 to 30 in good health. The sequencing sample was made of naive CD8+ T cells sorted from blood. V gene TRBV27 combines with J gene TRBJ1-2, with a possible D match to TRBD1 (6 bases). DNA of the CDR3: TGTGCCAGCAGTTTATTGGGGGGGCATTTTGGCTACACCTTC. It codes for CASSLLGGHFGYTF.